The present T cell receptor (beta chain) was sequenced within a study of cytomegalovirus exposure and HLA in healthy donors. Primers for the PCR totalled 60 Vbeta and 13 Jbeta. The table came from immunoSEQ multiplex PCR; TCRdb's copy has only in-frame clones and leaves some out. Seen here are some 99,000 clones, around four fifths observed once, and the top ten hold more than 1.5%. Trimming shortened V by 2 bases and J by 2 bases, and 7 bases separated the two germline ends. CDR1 SGHDT and CDR2 YYEEEE come from the germline V gene. The CDR3 extends over 14 amino acids. The sample taken for sequencing was PBMCs. V and J are TRBV5-6 and TRBJ1-4, with D unresolved. This receptor was obtained from a man aged 40-49 years in good health and CMV-seronegative. Here the CDR3 DNA reads TGTGCCAGCAGCTTTTACGGGACTAATGAAAAACTGTTTTTT. The encoded protein is CASSFYGTNEKLFF.